Presented here are 18 T cell receptor beta chains from one specimen sequenced in a study of shared clonotypes between healthy human individuals (dated by TCRdb to between 2020 and 2021). Libraries were prepared through the immunoSEQ multiplex PCR assay. The table was pulled from immuneACCESS by TCRdb, which kept in-frame rearrangements only. Such tables lose some clones; where checked, under half of the loss comes from unresolved V genes, and the rest has no known cause. This sample has some 530,000 clones in its table, and 81% of those were observed once. Clones ranked in the top ten supply about 12% of the sample. The sample was PBMCs. These receptors originate from a woman in her forties in good health. Some clones in this sample may be carry-over from other donors' samples.

The chain is built from TRBV5-4 and TRBJ1-1; 8 bases are a match to TRBD1. The germline V gene encodes CDR1 SGHNT and CDR2 YYREEE (reference sequence). This CDR3 has 15 amino acids. Trimming cost V 4 bases and J 4 bases; bases outside gene matches: 9. The CDR3 protein is CASSRGRGLSTEAFF. DNA of the CDR3: TGTGCCAGCAGCCGCGGCAGGGGGCTGAGCACTGAAGCTTTCTTT. Full variable domain (rest looked up from reference TRBV5-4 and TRBJ1-1): ETGVTQSPTHLIKTRGQQVTLRCSSQSGHNTVSWYQQALGQGPQFIFQYYREEENGRGNFPPRFSGLQFPNYSSELNVNALELDDSALYLCASSRGRGLSTEAFFGQGTRLTVV.

The sample holds a few counts of this clone. The J gene is TRBJ2-7, the V gene TRBV2; D possibly corresponds to TRBD1 (6 bases). The CDR3 is 16 residues long. V dropped 6 bases and J dropped 0 bases, with 18 bases sitting between them. Germline values: CDR1 SNHLY, CDR2 FYNNEI. CDR3 residues: CASSLGAIPSSYEQYF. The CDR3 region has the DNA TGTGCCAGCAGCTTGGGGGCTATCCCGAGCTCCTACGAGCAGTACTTC.

This clone was counted ten times or more. The V and J genes are TRBV7-8 and TRBJ2-7; D uncertain. V lost 6 bases and J 0 bases, leaving 15 bases between the germline ends. Germline loops: CDR1 SGHVS, CDR2 FQNEAQ. CDR3 size: 15 residues. As DNA, the CDR3 is TGTGCCAGCAGTTCGGACGGCAAGAGCTCCTACGAGCAGTACTTC. It codes for CASSSDGKSSYEQYF.

This clone was recorded many times. The rearrangement joins TRBV18 to TRBJ1-3, with D perhaps matching TRBD1 (5 bases). Trimming pared 2 bases from V and 0 bases from J, leaving 14 bases between. CDR1 and CDR2 (germline): KGHSH, LQKENI. CDR3 length: 17 residues. Here the CDR3 reads CASSPYSPGTSGNTIYF. CDR3 DNA sequence: TGTGCCAGCTCACCATATTCTCCCGGGACCTCTGGAAACACCATATATTTT.

V is TRBV6-1 and J is TRBJ2-7, with TRBD1 identical over 7 bases. Germline V gene lookup returns CDR1 MNHNS and CDR2 SASEGT. CDR3 length equals 12 residues. V was clipped by 7 bases and J by 3 bases; unmatched bases: 3. The CDR3: CASNGQDYEQYF. The CDR3 DNA follows: TGTGCCAGCAATGGACAGGACTACGAGCAGTACTTC.

The gene calls are TRBV7-9 and TRBJ1-5; a possible D gene is TRBD1 (5 bases). CDR3 length: 18 residues. In germline, CDR1 is SEHNR, CDR2 FQNEAQ (reference sequence). Trimming took 1 base from V and 0 from J, leaving 16 bases between them. The CDR3, as DNA: TGTGCCAGCAGCTTAGAAGAGCAGGGATTATCTAGCAATCAGCCCCAGCATTTT. Its translation is CASSLEEQGLSSNQPQHF.

The chain is built from TRBV21-1 and TRBJ2-1; the table assigns TRBD2, which was not confirmed against the DNA. TRBV21-1 is designated a pseudogene. CDR3 length equals 14 residues. CDR3 residues: CASSSRAGTNEQFF. Here the CDR3 DNA reads TGTGCCAGCAGCAGCCGAGCGGGAACCAATGAGCAGTTCTTC.

J is TRBJ1-6 and V is TRBV5-6; no clear D. V was pared by 0 bases and J by 7 bases, with 5 bases between. Germline V gene sequence: CDR1 SGHDT, CDR2 YYEEEE. This CDR3 contains 13 residues. CDR3 loop: CASSLGGNSPLHF. The CDR3 nucleotides read TGTGCCAGCAGCTTGGGGGGAAATTCACCCCTCCACTTT.

This clone was recorded once. The V call is TRBV18, the J call TRBJ2-5; TRBD2 aligns across 11 bases. Trimming took 3 bases from V and 4 from J; bases not matched to a gene: 7. This CDR3 has 16 amino acids. Looked up from germline, CDR1 is KGHSH and CDR2 is LQKENI. The DNA for the CDR3 is TGTGCCAGCTCACCTCAACTAGCGGGAGTGGGAGAGACCCAGTACTTC. Encoded protein: CASSPQLAGVGETQYF.

This rearrangement joins TRBV28 to TRBJ2-2, with D unclear. V was pared by 6 bases and J by 3 bases, with 5 bases between. This CDR3 comprises 12 residues. Germline CDR1 MDHEN, CDR2 SYDVKM. The CDR3 protein is CASSPDTGELFF. DNA for the CDR3: TGTGCCAGCAGCCCTGACACCGGGGAGCTGTTTTTT.

This chain links TRBV13 with TRBJ2-2; a weak D match, TRBD2 (5 bases). The V gene's germline CDR1 is PRHDT and CDR2 FYEKMQ (reference sequence). Trimming shortened V by 5 bases and J by 1 base, and 11 bases separated the two germline ends. This CDR3 has 15 residues. The CDR3 DNA sequence: TGTGCCAGCAGCCCTTATCGGGAGAACACCGGGGAGCTGTTTTTT. This gives the protein CASSPYRENTGELFF. Using reference TRBV13 and TRBJ2-2 for the parts outside the CDR3, the full variable domain is AAGVIQSPRHLIKEKRETATLKCYPIPRHDTVYWYQQGPGQDPQFLISFYEKMQSDKGSIPDRFSAQQFSDYHSELNMSSLELGDSALYFCASSPYRENTGELFFGEGSRLTVL.

The chain employs TRBV7-3 and TRBJ2-1; 7 nucleotides align to TRBD2. The ends lost 0 bases at V and 4 bases at J; junction bases unmatched: 6. Germline CDR1 reads SGHTA; CDR2 reads FQGTGA. The CDR3 spans 16 residues. This chain's CDR3 is CASSLTPTSRYNEQFF. The CDR3 bases are TGTGCCAGCAGCTTAACTCCGACTAGCCGATACAATGAGCAGTTCTTC. Drawing the rest from reference TRBV7-3 and TRBJ2-1, the complete variable domain is GAGVSQTPSNKVTEKGKYVELRCDPISGHTALYWYRQSLGQGPEFLIYFQGTGAADDSGLPNDRFFAVRPEGSVSTLKIQRTERGDSAVYLCASSLTPTSRYNEQFFGPGTRLTVL.

The V gene is TRBV5-1, the J gene TRBJ1-4; 7 positions match TRBD1. Germline-derived CDR1 and CDR2 are SGHRS and YFSETQ. J gave up 7 bases and V 4 bases, and 7 bases lay outside the gene matches. The CDR3 covers 14 residues. The CDR3 nucleotides are TGCGCCAGCAGCCACGACAGGGTGGGTGAAAAACTGTTTTTT. Amino acid sequence: CASSHDRVGEKLFF.

This chain joins TRBV30 and TRBJ1-2; unclear D gene. CDR3 length: 14 residues. Germline loops: CDR1 GTSNPN, CDR2 SVGIG (reference sequence). V was pared by 5 bases and J by 4 bases, with 17 bases between. The CDR3 protein is CAWGGNIHSYGYTF. CDR3 DNA sequence: TGTGCCTGGGGAGGGAACATTCATTCCTATGGCTACACCTTC.

In DNA, the CDR3 is TGCGCCAGCAGCTTGGACGGGAGGGCCGGAGCCAAAAACATTCAGTACTTC. Translating it yields CASSLDGRAGAKNIQYF. V gene TRBV5-1 combines with J gene TRBJ2-4; the match to TRBD2 covers 8 bases. The ends lost 0 bases at V and 0 bases at J; junction bases unmatched: 5. This CDR3 is 17 amino acids long. Germline CDR1 and CDR2: SGHRS and YFSETQ. The complete variable domain, with remaining parts taken from reference TRBV5-1 and TRBJ2-4, reads KAGVTQTPRYLIKTRGQQVTLSCSPISGHRSVSWYQQTPGQGLQFLFEYFSETQRNKGNFPGRFSGRQFSNSRSEMNVSTLELGDSALYLCASSLDGRAGAKNIQYFGAGTRLSVL.

The chain is built from TRBV28 and TRBJ2-5; D not resolved. The germline V gene has CDR1 MDHEN and CDR2 SYDVKM. CDR3 length: 14 residues. Trimming removed 1 base at V and 3 bases at J, with 9 bases between. CDR3 DNA sequence: TGTGCCAGCAGTTTATCGGTGCGGAAAGAGACCCAGTACTTC. Translated: CASSLSVRKETQYF. The full variable domain, completed using reference TRBV28 and TRBJ2-5, is DVKVTQSSRYLVKRTGEKVFLECVQDMDHENMFWYRQDPGLGLRLIYFSYDVKMKEKGDIPEGYSVSREKKERFSLILESASTNQTSMYLCASSLSVRKETQYFGPGTRLLVL.

With regard to this clone: This likely traces to a read error, being one base from a far larger clone. The sample holds other DNA sequences that translate to the same CDR3. The genes are TRBV6-1 and TRBJ2-2, with D perhaps matching TRBD2 (6 bases). The CDR3 spans 15 residues. Germline V gene sequence: CDR1 MNHNS, CDR2 SASEGT. Between the trimmed V and J ends, which lost 7 bases and 6 bases, there was a span of 18 bases. This CDR3 reads CASNSGEAPPGELFF. CDR3 nucleotide sequence: TGTGCCAGCAATTCTGGGGAGGCTCCCCCCGGGGAGCTGTTTTTT.

The V gene is TRBV7-3, the J gene TRBJ2-2, with TRBD1 matching over 7 bases. V lost 5 bases to trimming and J lost 4 bases; unmatched junction nucleotides: 7. The CDR3 has 15 amino acids. The germline V gene encodes CDR1 SGHTA and CDR2 FQGTGA. The CDR3 loop reads CASSPRQGRTGELFF. CDR3 nucleotides: TGTGCCAGCAGCCCGCGACAGGGCCGCACCGGGGAGCTGTTTTTT.